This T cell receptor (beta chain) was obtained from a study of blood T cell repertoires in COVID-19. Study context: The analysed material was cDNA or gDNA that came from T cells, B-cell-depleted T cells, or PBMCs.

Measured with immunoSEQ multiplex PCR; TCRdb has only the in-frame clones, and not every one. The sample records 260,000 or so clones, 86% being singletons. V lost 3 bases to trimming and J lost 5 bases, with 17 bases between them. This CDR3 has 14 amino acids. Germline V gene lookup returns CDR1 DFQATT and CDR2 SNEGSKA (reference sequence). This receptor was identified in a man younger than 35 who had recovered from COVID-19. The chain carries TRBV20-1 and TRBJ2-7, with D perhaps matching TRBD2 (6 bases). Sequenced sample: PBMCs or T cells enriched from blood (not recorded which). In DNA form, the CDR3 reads TGCAGTGCTAGTGTCGGCGGGACTCGGAACGAGCAGTACTTC. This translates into CSASVGGTRNEQYF.